These 14 T cell receptor beta chains were all obtained from the same sample, sequenced in a study of T cells in localized non-small cell lung cancer. The repertoire was sequenced with immunoSEQ multiplex PCR; TCRdb's copy has only in-frame clones and lacks some. The top ten hold over 25% of the sample, which has about 18,000 clones, around 83% seen once. The sample was peripheral blood, taken before any cancer treatment. These receptors were taken from a female donor older than 55 with stage I lung adenocarcinoma.

The rearrangement uses TRBV6-1 and TRBJ1-3; TRBD1 agrees at 7 bases. The CDR3 runs to 16 residues. V lost 2 bases and J lost 1; bases outside the gene matches: 5. From germline, CDR1 is MNHNS and CDR2 SASEGT. The CDR3 DNA sequence: TGTGCCAGCAGTGAATACGACAGGGCTTCTGGAAACACCATATATTTT. Translated: CASSEYDRASGNTIYF.

This clone rates as large. CDR3 nucleotide sequence: TGTGCCAGTAGTTACACCCTCAACACTGAAGCTTTCTTT. It translates to CASSYTLNTEAFF. The rearrangement uses TRBV19 and TRBJ1-1; the D is unclear. CDR1 LNHDA and CDR2 SQIVND come from the germline V gene (reference sequence). The CDR3 covers 13 residues. V shed 5 bases and J shed 2 bases, with 9 bases lying between them.

The chain couples TRBV27 to TRBJ2-7; 12 bases match TRBD1. This CDR3 contains 14 residues. CDR1 is MNHEY, CDR2 SMNVEV, per germline (reference sequence). The junction had 6 bases not matched to a gene; V was cut back by 5 bases and J by 7 bases. This CDR3 reads CASSLGDRGREQYF. The DNA for the CDR3 is TGTGCCAGCAGTCTGGGGGACAGGGGGCGAGAGCAGTACTTC.

V usage is TRBV6-5 and J usage is TRBJ1-4; possible D gene TRBD1, 6 bases. Trimming took 5 bases from V and 4 from J, leaving 14 bases between them. The CDR3 has 15 amino acids. Germline CDR1 reads MNHEY; CDR2 reads SVGAGI. CDR3 in amino acids: CASSVGQSLNEKLFF. The CDR3 nucleotides are TGTGCCAGCAGTGTTGGACAGAGCCTTAATGAAAAACTGTTTTTT.

The CDR3 spells CASSLIGQGAVETQYF. The CDR3 DNA reads TGTGCCAGCAGCTTAATCGGACAGGGGGCTGTGGAGACCCAGTACTTC. This chain links TRBV7-3 with TRBJ2-5, with 11 bases that match TRBD1. Unmatched junction bases numbered 6, after V lost 1 base and J lost 5 bases. This CDR3 spans 16 amino acids. Germline assignment: CDR1 SGHTA and CDR2 FQGTGA. Together with reference TRBV7-3 and TRBJ2-5, the CDR3 gives the full variable domain: GAGVSQTPSNKVTEKGKYVELRCDPISGHTALYWYRQSLGQGPEFLIYFQGTGAADDSGLPNDRFFAVRPEGSVSTLKIQRTERGDSAVYLCASSLIGQGAVETQYFGPGTRLLVL.

V gene TRBV5-6 combines with J gene TRBJ2-2; TRBD2 agrees at 10 bases. Unmatched junction bases numbered 9, after V lost 2 bases and J lost 2 bases. Germline CDR1 SGHDT, CDR2 YYEEEE. The CDR3 has 18 amino acids. In nucleotides, the CDR3 is TGTGCCAGCAGCTTTAGCGGGGGGCCTTACTTAAACACCGGGGAGCTGTTTTTT. Translating gives CASSFSGGPYLNTGELFF. The variable domain in full, completed from reference TRBV5-6 and TRBJ2-2, reads DAGVTQSPTHLIKTRGQQVTLRCSPKSGHDTVSWYQQALGQGPQFIFQYYEEEERQRGNFPDRFSGHQFPNYSSELNVNALLLGDSALYLCASSFSGGPYLNTGELFFGEGSRLTVL.

This chain links TRBV7-9 with TRBJ2-3; no firm D call. Germline CDR1 and CDR2: SEHNR and FQNEAQ (reference sequence). V was pared by 2 bases and J by 1 base, with 10 bases between. There are 15 residues in the CDR3. CDR3 nucleotide sequence: TGTGCCAGCAGCTTATTTACAGAGGGCACAGATACGCAGTATTTT. Its translation: CASSLFTEGTDTQYF.

J is TRBJ2-7 and V is TRBV6-1, with no clear D. Trimming left V 7 bases short and J 0 bases short, with 16 bases between. Germline-derived CDR1 and CDR2 are MNHNS and SASEGT. The CDR3 has 15 residues. This chain's CDR3 is CASKLDVTHSYEQYF. In DNA form, the CDR3 reads TGTGCCAGCAAACTTGACGTCACGCACTCCTACGAGCAGTACTTC.

This chain links TRBV20-1 with TRBJ1-6; D is undetermined. This CDR3 has 9 residues. Germline V CDR1 and CDR2: DFQATT, SNEGSKA (reference sequence). V shed 4 bases and J shed 13 bases, with 5 bases lying between them. CDR3 bases: TGCAGTGCTAACAATCCCCTCCACTTT. This codes for CSANNPLHF.

The chain uses TRBV6-5 and TRBJ1-1; 7 bases line up with TRBD1. The germline V gene encodes CDR1 MNHEY and CDR2 SVGAGI. The V and J ends lost 4 bases and 2 bases, in that order; junction bases with no gene match: 4. This CDR3 comprises 14 residues. CDR3 loop: CASSSTGFNTEAFF. The CDR3 DNA is TGTGCCAGCAGTTCGACAGGGTTTAACACTGAAGCTTTCTTT.

V usage is TRBV11-1 and J usage is TRBJ1-2; no definite D call. Germline-derived CDR1 and CDR2 are SGHAT and FQDESV (reference sequence). The CDR3 extends over 14 amino acids. The ends were cut back, 4 bases at V and 5 bases at J, with 14 bases in the middle. Written as DNA, the CDR3 is TGTGCCAGCAGCTCAACCGCCGGGAGTTATGGCTACACCTTC. This encodes CASSSTAGSYGYTF.

CDR3 in amino acids: CASSKGHPPGRSNQPQHF. CDR3 nucleotide sequence: TGTGCCAGCAGCAAAGGCCACCCGCCAGGGAGGAGCAATCAGCCCCAGCATTTT. This chain uses TRBV21-1 with TRBJ1-5. TRBV21-1 is a pseudogene locus. CDR3 length: 18 residues.

V gene TRBV5-4 combines with J gene TRBJ2-1; 9 nucleotides line up with TRBD2. The CDR3 sequence is 14 residues long. J gave up 6 bases and V 3 bases, and 4 bases lay outside the gene matches. Germline V gene lookup returns CDR1 SGHNT and CDR2 YYREEE (reference sequence). The CDR3 is CASSWATSGNEQFF. In DNA form, the CDR3 reads TGTGCCAGCAGCTGGGCGACTAGCGGCAATGAGCAGTTCTTC.

V and J are TRBV6-1 and TRBJ1-1; 9 bases are shared with TRBD1. The CDR3 contains 16 residues. Germline lookup yields CDR1 MNHNS and CDR2 SASEGT. J gave up 4 bases and V 4 bases, and 10 bases lay outside the gene matches. The CDR3 sequence: CASSASFTGGTTEAFF. DNA of the CDR3: TGTGCCAGCAGTGCCTCCTTCACAGGGGGCACCACTGAAGCTTTCTTT.